The 20 T cell receptor beta chains below come from one sample, sequenced in a study of T cell changes during pregnancy in multiple sclerosis (dated 2019 in TCRdb). Libraries were prepared through the immunoSEQ multiplex PCR assay. In TCRdb, the immuneACCESS table is reduced to in-frame sequences with V and J assigned. These tables do not hold every clone; where another copy was compared, an unresolved V gene accounts for under half, and the others remain unexplained. Within this sample are tens of thousands of clones, with more than 75% of them counted one time only. The top ten clones comprise over 0.5% of the sample. The sequences come from CD4+ T cells from peripheral blood mononuclear cells, collected in the first trimester of pregnancy. The receptors shown here come from a female donor with multiple sclerosis, enrolled in a pregnancy study.

The chain has TRBV19 and TRBJ2-3; D is unclear. Germline lookup yields CDR1 LNHDA and CDR2 SQIVND (reference sequence). The CDR3 runs to 12 residues. V lost 6 bases to trimming and J lost 1 base, with 5 bases between them. CDR3 region: CASRSRTDTQYF. CDR3 in DNA: TGTGCCAGTAGGAGTCGCACAGATACGCAGTATTTT. The full variable domain, completed using reference TRBV19 and TRBJ2-3, is DGGITQSPKYLFRKEGQNVTLSCEQNLNHDAMYWYRQDPGQGLRLIYYSQIVNDFQKGDIAEGYSVSREKKESFPLTVTSAQKNPTAFYLCASRSRTDTQYFGPGTRLTVL.

This sequence joins TRBV9 and TRBJ1-1, with D tentatively TRBD1 (6 bases). Germline V gives CDR1 SGDLS, CDR2 YYNGEE. The CDR3 runs to 15 residues. Between the trimmed V and J ends, which lost 3 bases and 4 bases, there was a span of 16 bases. CDR3 sequence: CASSALLQGPTEAFF. The CDR3 bases are TGTGCCAGCAGCGCCCTGCTACAGGGACCCACTGAAGCTTTCTTT.

V usage is TRBV27 and J usage is TRBJ1-1; tentatively, D is TRBD1 (5 bases). The V end was cut by 4 bases, the J end by 5 bases, with 17 bases between. There are 15 residues in the CDR3. Germline loops: CDR1 MNHEY, CDR2 SMNVEV (reference sequence). CDR3 sequence (DNA): TGTGCCAGCAGTTACCGGTTGTGGGGCAATACTGAAGCTTTCTTT. Translating it yields CASSYRLWGNTEAFF.

The V call is TRBV7-3, the J call TRBJ2-3; D is perhaps TRBD2 (7 bases). This CDR3 contains 14 residues. V shed 5 bases and J shed 6 bases, with 15 bases lying between them. Germline assignment: CDR1 SGHTA and CDR2 FQGTGA. CDR3 in amino acids: CASSPTGGPDTQYF. The CDR3 region has the DNA TGTGCCAGCAGCCCCACGGGGGGCCCCGATACGCAGTATTTT.

The rearrangement uses TRBV9 and TRBJ2-2, with D uncertain. V lost 0 bases, J lost 4 bases, and 10 bases lay in between. The germline V gene encodes CDR1 SGDLS and CDR2 YYNGEE. The CDR3 loop spans 15 amino acids. In DNA form, the CDR3 reads TGTGCCAGCAGCGTAGGCGTGTCGGGCACCGGGGAGCTGTTTTTT. Amino acids: CASSVGVSGTGELFF.

V and J are TRBV6-1 and TRBJ1-5; no reliable D call. Germline V gives CDR1 MNHNS, CDR2 SASEGT. Trimming cost V 7 bases and J 4 bases, with 8 bases left between them. The CDR3 sequence is 12 residues long. CDR3 amino acids: CASMMSNQPQHF. CDR3 nucleotide sequence: TGTGCCAGCATGATGAGTAATCAGCCCCAGCATTTT.

The chain links TRBV7-2 to TRBJ2-7, with 8 bases that match TRBD2. V lost 5 bases, J lost 8 bases, and 11 bases stayed unmatched. This CDR3 contains 14 residues. The germline CDR1 and CDR2 sequences are SGHTA and FQGNSA. The CDR3 bases are TGTGCCAGCAGCCCCCAGCGGGAGTGGGCCCAGCAGTACTTC. It codes for CASSPQREWAQQYF. Filled out from reference TRBV7-2 and TRBJ2-7, the complete variable domain reads GAGVSQSPSNKVTEKGKDVELRCDPISGHTALYWYRQSLGQGLEFLIYFQGNSAPDKSGLPSDRFSAERTGGSVSTLTIQRTQQEDSAVYLCASSPQREWAQQYFGPGTRLTVT.

The chain is built from TRBV10-3 and TRBJ2-7, with D possibly being TRBD2 (6 bases). The V gene's germline CDR1 is ENHRY and CDR2 SYGVKD. This CDR3 is built from 18 residues. The V end lost 3 bases, the J end lost 2 bases, and 23 bases lay between the germline ends. The CDR3 nucleotides are TGTGCCATCAGTGATTTAGGCGGGACTTCCCTCTTGACCTACGAGCAGTACTTC. Protein: CAISDLGGTSLLTYEQYF.

The gene calls are TRBV29-1 and TRBJ2-3; 7 bases are shared with TRBD1. Germline CDR1 reads SQVTM; CDR2 reads ANQGSEA. The CDR3 sequence is 15 residues long. Losses at the gene ends were 3 bases for V and 1 base for J; bases not matched to a gene: 7. In DNA, the CDR3 is TGCAGCGTTGAGGGGGACAGTTCCCGCACAGATACGCAGTATTTT. Its translation: CSVEGDSSRTDTQYF.

This clone has just one count. The rearrangement uses TRBV5-1 and TRBJ1-2, with 7 nucleotides matching TRBD1. Germline lookup yields CDR1 SGHRS and CDR2 YFSETQ. The trim removed 3 bases at V and 11 bases at J, leaving 7 bases unmatched. This CDR3 comprises 12 residues. CDR3 in DNA: TGCGCCAGCAGCTACGACAGGGCCCGGTACACCTTC. Translating gives CASSYDRARYTF.

The genes are TRBV13 and TRBJ1-1, with a tentative D call TRBD1 (6 bases). The germline V and J ends were trimmed by 3 bases and 5 bases, with 10 bases remaining between them. CDR3 length: 13 residues. Germline V gene sequence: CDR1 PRHDT, CDR2 FYEKMQ (reference sequence). CDR3 coding DNA: TGTGCCAGCAGCTTTACAGGGCGAACTGAAGCTTTCTTT. Translation gives CASSFTGRTEAFF.

The chain combines TRBV10-3 with TRBJ2-3, with 7 bases fitting TRBD2. J was trimmed by 2 bases and V by 5 bases; bases with no gene match: 7. The germline gives CDR1 ENHRY, CDR2 SYGVKD. CDR3 length: 15 residues. CDR3 coding DNA: TGTGCCATCAGTACCCGAAGCGGGGACACAGATACGCAGTATTTT. It is translated as CAISTRSGDTDTQYF.

V usage is TRBV7-8 and J usage is TRBJ1-5, with 9 bases identical to TRBD1. The trim removed 3 bases at V and 1 base at J, leaving 13 bases unmatched. CDR1 is SGHVS, CDR2 FQNEAQ, per germline. This CDR3 is 19 amino acids long. The CDR3 bases are TGTGCCAGCAGCTTCAGTGCGGGGACTGGGACAGGGAGCAATCAGCCCCAGCATTTT. Translating it yields CASSFSAGTGTGSNQPQHF.

V gene TRBV5-1 combines with J gene TRBJ1-4; D perhaps matches TRBD1 (6 bases). Germline loops: CDR1 SGHRS, CDR2 YFSETQ. The CDR3 contains 15 residues. Trimming removed 3 bases at V and 8 bases at J, with 17 bases between. The DNA for the CDR3 is TGCGCCAGCAGCTCGACGATGGGGACAAGCGAAAAACTGTTTTTT. Protein sequence: CASSSTMGTSEKLFF.

By share, this clone counts as medium-sized (0.01 to 0.1%). The chain is built from TRBV9 and TRBJ2-1, with 11 bases identical to TRBD2. The V gene's germline CDR1 is SGDLS and CDR2 YYNGEE. This CDR3 is built from 18 residues. The J segment lost 4 bases and the V segment lost 0 bases, leaving 9 bases of the junction unmatched. The CDR3, as DNA: TGTGCCAGCAGCGTAGCTCGGGGTAGCGGGAGGGGATACAATGAGCAGTTCTTC. Translation: CASSVARGSGRGYNEQFF.

This clone was seen once. The chain combines TRBV29-1 with TRBJ2-1, with D perhaps matching TRBD1 (6 bases). V dropped 1 base and J dropped 13 bases, with 23 bases sitting between them. Germline lookup yields CDR1 SQVTM and CDR2 ANQGSEA. This CDR3 has 15 amino acids. CDR3 nucleotide sequence: TGCAGCGTTGAAGGGGGGCTGGGACCTAATCAAAGCCAGTTCTTC. Translating gives CSVEGGLGPNQSQFF.

Only one count was recorded for this clone. The chain links TRBV2 to TRBJ1-5, with 7 bases that match TRBD1. The V gene end was trimmed by 0 bases and the J gene end by 2 bases; junction bases not matched to a gene: 1. Germline V CDR1 and CDR2: SNHLY, FYNNEI. The CDR3 has 15 amino acids. As DNA, the CDR3 is TGTGCCAGCAGTGAAGCCACAGGGGGCAATCAGCCCCAGCATTTT. Translating gives CASSEATGGNQPQHF. Using reference TRBV2 and TRBJ1-5 for the parts outside the CDR3, the full variable domain is EPEVTQTPSHQVTQMGQEVILRCVPISNHLYFYWYRQILGQKVEFLVSFYNNEISEKSEIFDDQFSVERPDGSNFTLKIRSTKLEDSAMYFCASSEATGGNQPQHFGDGTRLSIL.

The chain links TRBV7-3 to TRBJ2-1; maybe TRBD2 (5 bases). This CDR3 region has 13 residues. The V gene's germline CDR1 is SGHTA and CDR2 FQGTGA. The V gene lost 5 bases and the J gene lost 4 bases, with 9 bases spanning the gap. The CDR3 DNA reads as TGTGCCAGCAGCATCGGGAATTACAATGAGCAGTTCTTC. Amino acid sequence: CASSIGNYNEQFF.

In DNA form, the CDR3 reads TGTGCCAGCAACAGTAGCGGGAGTAGGAACAATGAGCAGTTCTTC. Encoded protein: CASNSSGSRNNEQFF. This chain joins TRBV6-5 and TRBJ2-1, with 9 bases matching TRBD2. The V segment lost 7 bases and the J segment 5 bases; nucleotides outside the gene matches: 9. Per germline, CDR1 MNHEY and CDR2 SVGAGI. This CDR3 is built from 15 residues.

V and J are TRBV4-1 and TRBJ2-7; tentatively, D is TRBD2 (7 bases). Trimming took off 4 bases at V and 6 bases at J, with 19 bases between the two ends. The CDR3 loop spans 15 amino acids. The germline gives CDR1 MGHRA, CDR2 YSYEKL. In DNA, the CDR3 is TGCGCCAGCAGCCCCGCGCCGGGGGGCCCCGTCGAGCAGTACTTC. Its protein product is CASSPAPGGPVEQYF.